The sequence of this T cell receptor beta chain was determined in a study of blood T cell repertoires in COVID-19. In the study overall: Samples of COVID-19 (acute and convalescent) were obtained from the United States, Italy and Spain. The cDNA or gDNA used as material had been derived from T cells, B-cell-depleted T cells, or PBMCs.

This CDR3 comprises 14 residues. Unmatched junction bases numbered 9, after V lost 5 bases and J lost 8 bases. Germline CDR1 MNHEY, CDR2 SVGAGI. Authors' analysis steps: Reference gene primer amplification yielded estimated nucleated cell counts. Only in-frame clones appear in the TCRdb table, and some are missing; sequencing was by immunoSEQ multiplex PCR. The DNA was the basis for D and trimming; V, J and clone size are from that table. The sample consists of about 150,000 clones, about 89% of them appearing once. Input material: peripheral blood. The clonotype was recovered from a man aged 60-69 years with active or convalescent COVID-19. The rearrangement uses TRBV6-5 and TRBJ1-5, with 7 positions matching TRBD1. The CDR3 loop is CASSLDRALEPQHF. Here the CDR3 DNA reads TGTGCCAGCAGTCTCGACAGGGCCCTAGAGCCCCAGCATTTT.